This T cell receptor beta chain was captured by sequencing in a study of T-cell reconstitution after alpha-beta-depleted transplantation in children (TCRdb year 2016). Background for the entire study: Using TCR repertoire profiling, the study quantitatively followed how T-cell immune reconstitution unfolded in children after TCRalphabeta/CD19-depleted allogeneic hematopoietic cell transplantation.

The CDR3 spans 14 residues, from the cysteine through the phenylalanine. The retained sequence is limited to the CDR3, 42 bases, with the frame set at the first base. Trimming removed 7 bases from V and 3 bases from J; the gene matches leave 8 bases unexplained. CDR1 and CDR2, looked up from the germline V gene, are SNHLY and FYNNEI. The sample's treatment or condition label is to be understood as: allogeneic hematopoietic cell transplantation with graft depleted of TCRalphabeta T cells and CD19 B cells. TCRalphabeta/CD19-depleted allogeneic hematopoietic cell grafts were given to the transplant recipients, all of whom were children. The table lists this clonotype with many counts. Its antigen target is currently unknown. Base qualities are not at hand, and no much larger clone is one base apart. The method behind the library was PCR. TCRdb records Illumina HiSeq 2500 as the sequencer. TCR library preparation used molecular barcoding, with unique molecular identifiers applied to normalize quantification of the TCRbeta repertoire. In TCRdb, the public reads were trimmed at Q25 with fastp and aligned with MiXCR, with productive beta chains retained. Entries are consolidated by CDR3 protein sequence, retaining the most common genes and DNA. A total of approximately 800,000 distinct CDR3 sequences appear in this sample, less than 20% of them only once. 5% of the sample rests with the top ten.

Overall study outcomes, separate from this receptor: The high TCRbeta diversity at day 60 in some patients was ascribed to recipient T cells and intrathymic progenitors that had survived conditioning. Over the following months the frequencies of hyperexpanded clones went down, and after one year T-cell counts and TCRbeta diversity were mostly credited to newly produced T cells. The apparently early recovery of alphabetaT-cell counts about two months after transplant reportedly depended on only several hundred rapidly expanded clones that came from non-depleted graft cells.

The sample consisted of PBMCs, mostly from graft donor cells, taken 360 days after TCRalphabeta/CD19-depleted stem cell transplant. This TCR came from a male patient aged 10 to 17 who had a stem cell transplant for acute lymphoblastic leukemia, so the T cells may come from the graft donor. The chain is encoded by TRBV2 joined to TRBJ2-7, with 8 bases aligning to TRBD2. The DNA sequence reads TGTGCCAGCACCGCCGGACTAGCCGGCTACGAGCAGTACTTC. This translates into CASTAGLAGYEQYF. Where the CDR3 stops, the reference TRBV2 and TRBJ2-7 genes take over; the full variable domain is EPEVTQTPSHQVTQMGQEVILRCVPISNHLYFYWYRQILGQKVEFLVSFYNNEISEKSEIFDDQFSVERPDGSNFTLKIRSTKLEDSAMYFCASTAGLAGYEQYFGPGTRLTVT.